The present TCR beta chain was sequenced within a study of identifying expanded T cells in peripheral blood. Germline CDR1 is SEHNR and CDR2 is FQNEAQ (reference sequence). The V end lost 4 bases, the J end lost 1 base, and 16 bases lay between the germline ends. This CDR3 has 16 amino acids. During the collection period, no donor immune events like infections were recorded. Study results and caveats: Differentially abundant clones: roughly 1.2 between replicates, approximately 15 at about 13 days, 19 at four. Clone count variance between roughly 2-week samples rose with total template count.

For this clone: Its antigen is not identified.

Here immunoSEQ multiplex PCR was the method, and the copy in TCRdb shows in-frame clones only, minus some. The sample has 95,000 to 100,000 clones; around 90% are singletons. The chain combines TRBV7-9 with TRBJ1-1; D not certain. The sample comprised blood. The receptor was derived from a person between 18 and 69 years old in good health. CDR3 DNA: TGTGCCAGCAGCTCGATCTTGACGATGAGGAACACTGAAGCTTTCTTT. This sequence encodes CASSSILTMRNTEAFF.